This T cell receptor beta chain was documented in a study of beta chain features in type 1 diabetes. Regarding the study as a whole: Shortening that was moderate but significant affected the TCRB CDR3s of Type 1 diabetes patients in all four CD4+ subsets. PCR might show a preference for shorter templates, equally across patients and controls. Since sequencing was performed on cDNA, cells with high TCR expression could be over-represented. VDJ junctions in type 1 diabetes patients carried more deletions and fewer insertions.

Regarding this clone: The antigen is undetermined.

CDR3 length equals 15 residues. Germline lookup yields CDR1 SEHNR and CDR2 FQNEAQ (reference sequence). With V trimmed by 5 bases and J by 4 bases, 5 bases remained unmatched. Since all of the isolated RNA was reverse transcribed, expressed TCRB transcripts were what got sequenced. The method was immunoSEQ multiplex PCR; TCRdb's version includes in-frame clones alone and lacks a portion of them. The sample shows 550,000 to 850,000 clones, over 10% of them seen only once. The authors sorted CD4+ naive, central memory, regulatory and stem cell-like memory cells via CD45RO/CCR7/CD25/CD127/CD95/CD27. The chain links TRBV7-9 to TRBJ2-1, with 10 bases identical to TRBD2. This receptor was identified in a man aged 18 to 29 with type 1 diabetes. The sample consisted of naive CD4+ T cells from blood. The CDR3 here is CASSLSGGAYNEQFF. CDR3 nucleotide sequence: TGTGCCAGCAGCCTAAGCGGGGGGGCTTACAATGAGCAGTTCTTC.